This TCR beta chain was obtained from a study of OX40 agonist ivuxolimab in advanced cancers. Whole-study context: Patients undergoing dose escalation presented with hepatocellular carcinoma, melanoma, renal cell or head and neck cancer. Age averaged about 66 years (range roughly 20 to 90), and approximately 80% were male. The study, taken as a whole, reports: Some of the lowest clonal expansion was seen in partial responders at 0.1-3.0 mg/kg.

Remarks on this clone: Its target is not known.

The data were produced by immunoSEQ multiplex PCR, yet TCRdb's version contains in-frame clones alone and is incomplete. The sample gives some 15,000 clones, 86% of which show up once; just under 20% is in the top ten. The material was CD4+ or CD8+ T cells sorted from blood, obtained in a trial of the OX40 agonist ivuxolimab. The TCR comes from an adult with an advanced solid tumor such as melanoma, head and neck, liver or kidney cancer.

The chain's CDR3 is CASSYAGQPQHF. CDR3 nucleotide sequence: TGTGCCAGCAGTTACGCGGGTCAGCCCCAGCATTTT. The chain combines TRBV6-6 with TRBJ1-5; D remains unclear. V was pared by 2 bases and J by 6 bases, with 5 bases between. Germline V gives CDR1 MNHNY, CDR2 SVGAGI (reference sequence). This CDR3 region has 12 residues.